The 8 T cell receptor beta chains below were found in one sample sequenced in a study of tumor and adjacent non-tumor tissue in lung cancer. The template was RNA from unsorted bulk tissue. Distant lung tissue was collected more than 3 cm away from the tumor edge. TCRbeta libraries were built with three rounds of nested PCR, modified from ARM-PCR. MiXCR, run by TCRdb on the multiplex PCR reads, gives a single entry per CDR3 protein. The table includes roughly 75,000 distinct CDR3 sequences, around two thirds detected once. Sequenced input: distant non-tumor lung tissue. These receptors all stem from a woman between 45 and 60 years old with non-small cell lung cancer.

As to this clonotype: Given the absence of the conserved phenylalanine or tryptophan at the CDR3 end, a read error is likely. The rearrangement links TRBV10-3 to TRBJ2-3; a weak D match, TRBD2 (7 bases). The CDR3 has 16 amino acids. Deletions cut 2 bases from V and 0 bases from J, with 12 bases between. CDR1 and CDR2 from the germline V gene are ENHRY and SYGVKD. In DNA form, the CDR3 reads TGTGCCATCAGTGAGCCTAGGGGGGGTAGCACAGATACGCAGTATTTA. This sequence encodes CAISEPRGGSTDTQYL.

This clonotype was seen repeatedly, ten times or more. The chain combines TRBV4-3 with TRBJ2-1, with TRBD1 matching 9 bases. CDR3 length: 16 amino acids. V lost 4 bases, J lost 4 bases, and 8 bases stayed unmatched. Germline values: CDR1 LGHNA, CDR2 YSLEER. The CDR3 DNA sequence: TGCGCCAGCAGCCGGGGCACAGGGGGCAGGTACAATGAGCAGTTCTTC. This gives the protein CASSRGTGGRYNEQFF.

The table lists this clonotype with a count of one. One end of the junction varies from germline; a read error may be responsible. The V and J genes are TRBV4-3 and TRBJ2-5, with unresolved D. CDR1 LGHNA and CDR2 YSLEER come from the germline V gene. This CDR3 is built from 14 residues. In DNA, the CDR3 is TGCGCCAGCAGCCAAGATATGTCGCTGGAGACCCAGTATTTC. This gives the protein CASSQDMSLETQYF.

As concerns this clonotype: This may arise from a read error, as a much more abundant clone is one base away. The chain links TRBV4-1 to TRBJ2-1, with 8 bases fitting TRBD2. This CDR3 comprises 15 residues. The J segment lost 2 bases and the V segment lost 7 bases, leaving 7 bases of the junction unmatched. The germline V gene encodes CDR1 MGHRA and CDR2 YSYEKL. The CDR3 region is CASNLTSGPYNEQFF. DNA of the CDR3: TGCGCCAGCAACCTAACTAGCGGCCCCTACAATGAGCAGTTCTTC.

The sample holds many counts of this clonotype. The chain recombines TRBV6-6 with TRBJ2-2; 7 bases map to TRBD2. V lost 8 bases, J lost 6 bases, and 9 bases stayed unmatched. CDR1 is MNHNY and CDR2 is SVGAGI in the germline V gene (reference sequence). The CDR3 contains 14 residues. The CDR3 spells CASYGGGPAGELFF. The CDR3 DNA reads TGTGCCAGCTACGGGGGAGGGCCGGCCGGGGAGCTGTTTTTT.

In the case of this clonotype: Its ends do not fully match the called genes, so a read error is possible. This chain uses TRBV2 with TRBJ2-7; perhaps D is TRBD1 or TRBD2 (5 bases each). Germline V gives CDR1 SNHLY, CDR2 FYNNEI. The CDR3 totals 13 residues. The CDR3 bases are TGTGCCAGCAGTGCCGGGAAGGGGAACGAGCATTACTTC. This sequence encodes CASSAGKGNEHYF.

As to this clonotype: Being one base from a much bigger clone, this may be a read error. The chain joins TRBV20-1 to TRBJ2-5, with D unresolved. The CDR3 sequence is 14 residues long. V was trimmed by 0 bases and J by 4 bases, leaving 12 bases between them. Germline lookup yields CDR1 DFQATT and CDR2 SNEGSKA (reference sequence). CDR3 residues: CSARESLNGETQYF. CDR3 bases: TGCAGTGCTAGAGAGAGCCTGAATGGAGAGACCCAGTACTTC.

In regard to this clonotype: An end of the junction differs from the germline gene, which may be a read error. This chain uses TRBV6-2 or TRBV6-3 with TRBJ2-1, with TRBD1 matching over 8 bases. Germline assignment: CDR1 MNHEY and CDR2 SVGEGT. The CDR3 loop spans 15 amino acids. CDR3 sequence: CASRRTGGSYNEQSF. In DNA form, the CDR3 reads TGTGCCAGCAGGCGCACAGGGGGATCGTACAATGAGCAGTCCTTC.